This T cell receptor (beta chain) is from a study of cytomegalovirus exposure and HLA in healthy donors. Study-level results: TCR beta V- and J-gene trimming was later associated with a missense DCLRE1C variant. Most CMV-associated TCR beta chains appeared HLA-restricted in a later analysis.

The study ran its PCR with 60 Vbeta and 13 Jbeta primers. TCRdb's copy holds only in-frame clones and misses some; the assay was immunoSEQ multiplex PCR. The data hold under 110,000 clones, with 76% observed a single time. Note on this clone: The antigen is undetermined.

Sequences were obtained from PBMCs. This sequence was found in a man aged 40-49 years in good health and CMV-seronegative.

The CDR3 DNA follows: TGTGCCAGCAGTGAATGGTCAGGGGGGTTATTATCTGAAGCTTTCTTT. Translating gives CASSEWSGGLLSEAFF. The chain joins TRBV25-1 to TRBJ1-1; TRBD1 matches at 7 bases. Germline CDR1 MGHDK, CDR2 SYGVNS. CDR3 size: 16 residues. The junction had 11 bases not matched to a gene; V was cut back by 1 base and J by 6 bases.